These T cell receptor beta chains were read from a single sample in a study of CD8 T cells in ankylosing spondylitis. TCRdb called the 5' RACE reads again in MiXCR, with one record for every CDR3 protein. The data show some 800,000 distinct CDR3 sequences, roughly 10% seen once. Sequencing was carried out using blood, either unsorted or a sorted T cell fraction (not recorded which). The receptors shown here come from a male donor with ankylosing spondylitis. CDR3s include the opening cysteine and the closing phenylalanine or tryptophan. Fields, in order: V gene, J gene, clone size, D gene, CDR3 protein, CDR3 DNA. A D gene is named only where the DNA matches it firmly. Expanded clones are given a class, and other clones once, few, many or no size at all.

v_gene: TRBV7-9; j_gene: TRBJ2-7; abundance: .; d_gene: .; CDR3aa: CASSPAQGGVYEQYF; CDR3nt: TGTGCCAGCAGCCCCGCCCAAGGGGGGGTCTACGAGCAGTACTTC
v_gene: TRBV7-9; j_gene: TRBJ1-2; abundance: .; d_gene: .; CDR3aa: CASSLGGGGLRYGYTF; CDR3nt: TGTGCCAGCAGCTTGGGTGGTGGGGGGCTCCGCTATGGCTACACCTTC
v_gene: TRBV27; j_gene: TRBJ2-2; abundance: .; d_gene: .; CDR3aa: CASSFNRGGTGELFF; CDR3nt: TGTGCCAGCAGTTTCAACAGGGGAGGCACCGGGGAGCTGTTTTTT
v_gene: TRBV15; j_gene: TRBJ2-3; abundance: .; d_gene: .; CDR3aa: CATSRRITDTQYF; CDR3nt: TGTGCCACCAGCAGAAGGATCACAGATACGCAGTATTTT
v_gene: TRBV4-2; j_gene: TRBJ2-1; abundance: few; d_gene: TRBD2; CDR3aa: CASSRPSGGAVEQFF; CDR3nt: TGTGCCAGCAGCCGCCCCAGCGGGGGGGCCGTTGAGCAGTTCTTC
v_gene: TRBV5-1; j_gene: TRBJ1-6; abundance: many; d_gene: .; CDR3aa: CASSFTQGEASPLHF; CDR3nt: TGCGCCAGCAGCTTCACTCAGGGTGAGGCTTCACCCCTCCACTTT
v_gene: TRBV20-1; j_gene: TRBJ2-1; abundance: .; d_gene: TRBD1; CDR3aa: CSALTQGQVFNEQFF; CDR3nt: TGCAGTGCTTTGACACAGGGGCAAGTATTCAATGAGCAGTTCTTC
v_gene: TRBV7-2; j_gene: TRBJ1-2; abundance: few; d_gene: .; CDR3aa: CASSFQVRGYTF; CDR3nt: TGTGCCAGCAGCTTCCAGGTGCGTGGCTACACCTTC
v_gene: TRBV3-1; j_gene: TRBJ2-7; abundance: many; d_gene: .; CDR3aa: CASSQLAYEQYF; CDR3nt: TGTGCCAGCAGCCAACTAGCCTACGAGCAGTACTTC
v_gene: TRBV7-2; j_gene: TRBJ1-5; abundance: .; d_gene: TRBD1; CDR3aa: CASSLGQGDRPQHF; CDR3nt: TGTGCCAGCAGCTTAGGACAGGGGGATCGGCCCCAGCATTTT
v_gene: TRBV6-1; j_gene: TRBJ1-4; abundance: .; d_gene: .; CDR3aa: CASSRARGYATNEKLFF; CDR3nt: TGTGCCAGCAGTCGGGCCCGGGGATATGCAACTAATGAAAAACTGTTTTTT
v_gene: TRBV11-3; j_gene: TRBJ2-1; abundance: many; d_gene: .; CDR3aa: CASSPTGTEQFF; CDR3nt: TGTGCCAGCAGTCCTACAGGGACTGAGCAGTTCTTC
v_gene: TRBV3-1; j_gene: TRBJ2-3; abundance: few; d_gene: .; CDR3aa: CASSQRATRDTQYF; CDR3nt: TGTGCCAGCAGCCAGCGGGCCACGCGGGATACGCAGTATTTT
v_gene: TRBV4-3; j_gene: TRBJ2-5; abundance: .; d_gene: .; CDR3aa: CASSSRRRETQYF; CDR3nt: TGCGCCAGCAGCTCCAGGAGGCGGGAGACCCAGTACTTC
v_gene: TRBV6-5; j_gene: TRBJ1-5; abundance: many; d_gene: .; CDR3aa: CASSYDFNQPQHF; CDR3nt: TGTGCCAGCAGTTACGATTTTAATCAGCCCCAGCATTTT
v_gene: TRBV27; j_gene: TRBJ1-3; abundance: few; d_gene: .; CDR3aa: CASRGGMGRNSGNTIYF; CDR3nt: TGTGCCAGCAGGGGGGGGATGGGGCGCAACTCTGGAAACACCATATATTTT
v_gene: TRBV20-1; j_gene: TRBJ1-5; abundance: .; d_gene: TRBD1; CDR3aa: CSARGTGGEGNQPQHF; CDR3nt: TGCAGTGCTCGCGGGACAGGGGGCGAGGGCAATCAGCCCCAGCATTTT
v_gene: TRBV5-4; j_gene: TRBJ2-3; abundance: many; d_gene: TRBD2; CDR3aa: CASSPGTSGTTDTQYF; CDR3nt: TGTGCCAGCAGCCCCGGGACTAGCGGGACAACAGATACGCAGTATTTT
v_gene: TRBV18; j_gene: TRBJ1-4; abundance: .; d_gene: .; CDR3aa: CASSPRTGRREKLFF; CDR3nt: TGTGCCAGCTCACCTCGGACCGGACGTAGGGAAAAACTGTTTTTT
v_gene: TRBV5-1; j_gene: TRBJ1-6; abundance: .; d_gene: .; CDR3aa: CASSLTNNSPLHF; CDR3nt: TGCGCCAGCAGCTTGACTAATAATTCACCCCTCCACTTT
v_gene: TRBV7-2; j_gene: TRBJ2-1; abundance: few; d_gene: .; CDR3aa: CASSPIGGLEQFF; CDR3nt: TGTGCCAGCAGCCCCATCGGGGGATTAGAGCAGTTCTTC
v_gene: TRBV27; j_gene: TRBJ2-7; abundance: few; d_gene: TRBD2; CDR3aa: CASSFSLAGVPEQYF; CDR3nt: TGTGCCAGCAGTTTTTCTCTAGCGGGAGTACCCGAGCAGTACTTC
v_gene: TRBV20-1; j_gene: TRBJ2-7; abundance: .; d_gene: TRBD1; CDR3aa: CSAGDRQPPEQYF; CDR3nt: TGCAGTGCTGGGGACAGGCAACCCCCCGAGCAGTACTTC